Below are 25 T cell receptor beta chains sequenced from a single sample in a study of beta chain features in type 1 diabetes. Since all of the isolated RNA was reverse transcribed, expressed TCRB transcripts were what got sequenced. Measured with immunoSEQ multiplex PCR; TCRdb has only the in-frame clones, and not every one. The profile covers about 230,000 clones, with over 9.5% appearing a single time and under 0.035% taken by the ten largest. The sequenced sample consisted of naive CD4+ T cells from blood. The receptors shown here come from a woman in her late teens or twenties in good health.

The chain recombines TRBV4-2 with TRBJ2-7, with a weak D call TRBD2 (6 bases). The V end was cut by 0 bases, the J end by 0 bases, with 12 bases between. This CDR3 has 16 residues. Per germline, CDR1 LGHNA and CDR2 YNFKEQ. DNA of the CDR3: TGTGCCAGCAGCCAAGATCAGGCGGGGAGCTCCTACGAGCAGTACTTC. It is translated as CASSQDQAGSSYEQYF.

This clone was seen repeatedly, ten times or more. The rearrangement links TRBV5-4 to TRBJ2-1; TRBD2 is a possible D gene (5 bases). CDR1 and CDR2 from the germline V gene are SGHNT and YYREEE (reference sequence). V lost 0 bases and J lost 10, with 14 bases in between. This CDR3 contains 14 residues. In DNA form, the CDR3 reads TGTGCCAGCAGCTTGGACACTGGGCCGGGGGAGCAGTTCTTC. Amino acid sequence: CASSLDTGPGEQFF.

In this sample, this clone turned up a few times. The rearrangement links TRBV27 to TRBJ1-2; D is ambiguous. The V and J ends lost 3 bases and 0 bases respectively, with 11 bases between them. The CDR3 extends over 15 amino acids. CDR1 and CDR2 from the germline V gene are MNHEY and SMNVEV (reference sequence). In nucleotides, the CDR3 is TGTGCCAGCAGTTTGTACAGAAAAGCTAACTATGGCTACACCTTC. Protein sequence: CASSLYRKANYGYTF.

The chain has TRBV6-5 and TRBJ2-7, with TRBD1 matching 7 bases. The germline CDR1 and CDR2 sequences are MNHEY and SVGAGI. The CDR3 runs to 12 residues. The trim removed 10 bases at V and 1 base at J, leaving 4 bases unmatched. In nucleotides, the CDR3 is TGTGCCACCTCGGGACAGTCCTACGAGCAGTACTTC. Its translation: CATSGQSYEQYF.

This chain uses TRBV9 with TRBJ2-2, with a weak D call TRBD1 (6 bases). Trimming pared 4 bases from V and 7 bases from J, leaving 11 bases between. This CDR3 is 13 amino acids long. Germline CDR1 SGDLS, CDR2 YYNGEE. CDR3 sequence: CASSPGVGGELFF. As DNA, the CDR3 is TGTGCCAGCAGCCCAGGGGTTGGCGGGGAGCTGTTTTTT.

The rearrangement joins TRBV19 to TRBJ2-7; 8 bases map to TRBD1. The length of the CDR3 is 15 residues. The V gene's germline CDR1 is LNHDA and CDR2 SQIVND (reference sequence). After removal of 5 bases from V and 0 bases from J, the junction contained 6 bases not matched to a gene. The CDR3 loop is CASSLRGPSSYEQYF. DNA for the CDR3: TGTGCCAGTAGTCTCAGGGGGCCGAGCTCCTACGAGCAGTACTTC.

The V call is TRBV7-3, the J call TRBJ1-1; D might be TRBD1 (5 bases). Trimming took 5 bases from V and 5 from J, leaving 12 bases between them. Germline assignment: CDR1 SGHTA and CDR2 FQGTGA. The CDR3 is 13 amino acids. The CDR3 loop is CASSLRQRTEAFF. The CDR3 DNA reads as TGTGCCAGCAGCCTCAGACAGAGGACTGAAGCTTTCTTT.

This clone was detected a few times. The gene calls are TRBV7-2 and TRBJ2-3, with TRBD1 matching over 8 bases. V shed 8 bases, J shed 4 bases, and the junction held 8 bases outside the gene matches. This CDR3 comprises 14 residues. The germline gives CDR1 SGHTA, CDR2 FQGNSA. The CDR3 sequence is CASARGPGADTQYF. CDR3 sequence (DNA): TGTGCCAGCGCCAGGGGGCCCGGTGCAGATACGCAGTATTTT.

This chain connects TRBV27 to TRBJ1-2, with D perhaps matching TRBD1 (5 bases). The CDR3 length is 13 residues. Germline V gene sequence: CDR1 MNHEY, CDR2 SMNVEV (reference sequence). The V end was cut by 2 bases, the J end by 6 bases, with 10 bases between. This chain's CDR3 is CASSLNAGNGYTF. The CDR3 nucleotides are TGTGCCAGCAGTTTAAACGCAGGGAATGGCTACACCTTC.

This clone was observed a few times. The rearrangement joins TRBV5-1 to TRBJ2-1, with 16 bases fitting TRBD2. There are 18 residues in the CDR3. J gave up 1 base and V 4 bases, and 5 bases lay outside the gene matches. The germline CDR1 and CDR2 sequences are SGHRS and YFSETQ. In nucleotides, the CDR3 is TGCGCCAGCAGCGCCGGGACTAGCGGGAGGGCGTCCTACAATGAGCAGTTCTTC. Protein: CASSAGTSGRASYNEQFF.

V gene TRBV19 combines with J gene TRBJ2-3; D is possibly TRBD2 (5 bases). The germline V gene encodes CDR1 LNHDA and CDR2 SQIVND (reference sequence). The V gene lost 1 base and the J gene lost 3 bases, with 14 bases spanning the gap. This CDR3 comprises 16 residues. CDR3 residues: CASSIGGRVLTDTQYF. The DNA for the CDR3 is TGTGCCAGTAGTATAGGCGGGCGGGTACTGACAGATACGCAGTATTTT.

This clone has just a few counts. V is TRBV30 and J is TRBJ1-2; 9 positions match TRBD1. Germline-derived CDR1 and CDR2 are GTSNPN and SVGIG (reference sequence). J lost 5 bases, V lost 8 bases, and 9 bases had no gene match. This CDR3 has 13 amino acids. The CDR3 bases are TGTGCCGTGTCGACAGGGGGAAGGTATGGCTACACCTTC. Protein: CAVSTGGRYGYTF.

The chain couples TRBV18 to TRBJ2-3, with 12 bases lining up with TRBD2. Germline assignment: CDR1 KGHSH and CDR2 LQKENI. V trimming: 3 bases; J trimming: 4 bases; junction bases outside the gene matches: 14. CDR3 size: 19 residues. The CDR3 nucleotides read TGTGCCAGCTCACCCCTACCTAGCGGGGGGGCCGTGTCCCCAGATACGCAGTATTTT. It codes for CASSPLPSGGAVSPDTQYF.

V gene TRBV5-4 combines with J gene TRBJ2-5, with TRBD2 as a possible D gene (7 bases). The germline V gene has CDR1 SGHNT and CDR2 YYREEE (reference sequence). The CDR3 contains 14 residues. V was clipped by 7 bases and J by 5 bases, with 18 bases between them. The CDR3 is CASRRRGGKETQYF. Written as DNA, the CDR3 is TGTGCCAGCCGCCGGAGGGGGGGTAAGGAGACCCAGTACTTC. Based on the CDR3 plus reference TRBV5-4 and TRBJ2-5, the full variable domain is ETGVTQSPTHLIKTRGQQVTLRCSSQSGHNTVSWYQQALGQGPQFIFQYYREEENGRGNFPPRFSGLQFPNYSSELNVNALELDDSALYLCASRRRGGKETQYFGPGTRLLVL.

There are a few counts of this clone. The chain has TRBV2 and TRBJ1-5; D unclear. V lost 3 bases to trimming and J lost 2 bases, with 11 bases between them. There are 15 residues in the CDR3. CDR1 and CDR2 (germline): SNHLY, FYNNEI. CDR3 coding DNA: TGTGCCAGCAGTGACAGGTCAGCGGGCAATCAGCCCCAGCATTTT. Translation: CASSDRSAGNQPQHF.

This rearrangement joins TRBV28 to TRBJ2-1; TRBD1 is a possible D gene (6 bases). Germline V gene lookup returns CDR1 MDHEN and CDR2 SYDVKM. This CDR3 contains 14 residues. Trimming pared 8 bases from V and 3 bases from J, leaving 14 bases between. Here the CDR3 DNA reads TGTGCCAGCCTATTACAGGGTGACTACAATGAGCAGTTCTTC. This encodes CASLLQGDYNEQFF. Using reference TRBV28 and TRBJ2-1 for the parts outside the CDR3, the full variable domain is DVKVTQSSRYLVKRTGEKVFLECVQDMDHENMFWYRQDPGLGLRLIYFSYDVKMKEKGDIPEGYSVSREKKERFSLILESASTNQTSMYLCASLLQGDYNEQFFGPGTRLTVL.

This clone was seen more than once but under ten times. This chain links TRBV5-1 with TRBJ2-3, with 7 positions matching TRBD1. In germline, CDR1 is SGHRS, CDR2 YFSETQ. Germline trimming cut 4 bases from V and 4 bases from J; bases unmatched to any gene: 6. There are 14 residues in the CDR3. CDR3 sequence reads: CASSITGAADTQYF. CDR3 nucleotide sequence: TGCGCCAGCAGCATAACAGGGGCGGCAGATACGCAGTATTTT. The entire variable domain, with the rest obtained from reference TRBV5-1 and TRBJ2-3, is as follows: KAGVTQTPRYLIKTRGQQVTLSCSPISGHRSVSWYQQTPGQGLQFLFEYFSETQRNKGNFPGRFSGRQFSNSRSEMNVSTLELGDSALYLCASSITGAADTQYFGPGTRLTVL.

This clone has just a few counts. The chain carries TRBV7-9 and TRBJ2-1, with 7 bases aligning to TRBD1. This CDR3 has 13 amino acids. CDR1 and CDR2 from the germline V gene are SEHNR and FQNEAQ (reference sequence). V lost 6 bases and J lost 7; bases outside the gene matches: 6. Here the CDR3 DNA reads TGTGCCAGCAGTTGGGACAGCGTAAATGAGCAGTTCTTC. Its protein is CASSWDSVNEQFF.

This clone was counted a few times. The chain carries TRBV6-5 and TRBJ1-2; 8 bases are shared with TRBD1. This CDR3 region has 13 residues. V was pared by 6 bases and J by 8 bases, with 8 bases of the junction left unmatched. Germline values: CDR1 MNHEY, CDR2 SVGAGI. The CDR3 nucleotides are TGTGCCAGCAGGCCTCAGGGGGCTAGAGGCTACACCTTC. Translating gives CASRPQGARGYTF.

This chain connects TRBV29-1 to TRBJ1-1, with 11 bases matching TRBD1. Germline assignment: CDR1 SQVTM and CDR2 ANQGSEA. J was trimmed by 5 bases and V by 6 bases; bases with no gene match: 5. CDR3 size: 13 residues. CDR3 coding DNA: TGCAGCGTCGCCGGGACAGGGGGGACTGAAGCTTTCTTT. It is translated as CSVAGTGGTEAFF. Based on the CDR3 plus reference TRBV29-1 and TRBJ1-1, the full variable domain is SAVISQKPSRDICQRGTSLTIQCQVDSQVTMMFWYRQQPGQSLTLIATANQGSEATYESGFVIDKFPISRPNLTFSTLTVSNMSPEDSSIYLCSVAGTGGTEAFFGQGTRLTVV.

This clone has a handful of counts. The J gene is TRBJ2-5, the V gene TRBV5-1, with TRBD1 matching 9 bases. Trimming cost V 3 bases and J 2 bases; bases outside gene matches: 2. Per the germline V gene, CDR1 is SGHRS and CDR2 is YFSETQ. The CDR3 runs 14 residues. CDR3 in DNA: TGCGCCAGCAGCTCGGACAGGGGACAAGAGACCCAGTACTTC. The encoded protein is CASSSDRGQETQYF.

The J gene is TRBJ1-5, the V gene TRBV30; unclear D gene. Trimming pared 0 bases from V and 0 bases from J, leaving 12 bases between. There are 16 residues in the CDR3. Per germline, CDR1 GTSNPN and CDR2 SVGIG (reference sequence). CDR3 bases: TGTGCCTGGAGTGTGCGAGGGAGTTTTAGCAATCAGCCCCAGCATTTT. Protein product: CAWSVRGSFSNQPQHF. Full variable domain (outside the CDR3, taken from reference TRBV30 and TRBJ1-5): SQTIHQWPATLVQPVGSPLSLECTVEGTSNPNLYWYRQAAGRGLQLLFYSVGIGQISSEVPQNLSASRPQDRQFILSSKKLLLSDSGFYLCAWSVRGSFSNQPQHFGDGTRLSIL.

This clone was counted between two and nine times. This CDR3 is CASSGAGGRPYEQYF. The CDR3, as DNA: TGTGCCAGCAGCGGAGCTGGAGGGCGGCCCTACGAGCAGTACTTC. V and J are TRBV2 and TRBJ2-7, with D maybe TRBD2 (6 bases). V was shortened by 6 bases and J by 2 bases, with 17 bases between the two germline ends. This CDR3 comprises 15 residues. Germline V gene data show CDR1 as SNHLY and CDR2 as FYNNEI.

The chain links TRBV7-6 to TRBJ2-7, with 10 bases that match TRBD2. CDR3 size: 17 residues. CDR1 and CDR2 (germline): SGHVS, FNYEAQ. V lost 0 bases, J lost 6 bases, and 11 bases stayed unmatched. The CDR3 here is CASSLAPSSGRTSEQYF. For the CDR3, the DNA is TGTGCCAGCAGCTTAGCTCCGTCTAGCGGGAGAACATCCGAGCAGTACTTC.

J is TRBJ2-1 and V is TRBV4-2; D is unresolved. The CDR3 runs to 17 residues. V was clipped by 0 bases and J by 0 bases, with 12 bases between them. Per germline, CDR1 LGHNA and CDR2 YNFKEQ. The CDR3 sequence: CASSQDPGLSSYNEQFF. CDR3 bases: TGTGCCAGCAGCCAAGACCCGGGTCTGAGCTCCTACAATGAGCAGTTCTTC.